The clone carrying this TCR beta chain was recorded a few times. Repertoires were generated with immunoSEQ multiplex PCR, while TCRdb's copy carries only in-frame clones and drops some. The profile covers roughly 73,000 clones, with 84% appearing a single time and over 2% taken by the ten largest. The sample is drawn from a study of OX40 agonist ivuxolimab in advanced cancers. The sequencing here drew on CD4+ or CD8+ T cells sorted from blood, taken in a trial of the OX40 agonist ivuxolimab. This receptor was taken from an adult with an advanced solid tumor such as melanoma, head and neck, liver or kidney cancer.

In DNA form, the CDR3 reads TGTGCCAGCAGCTCCGGACGGTACAATCAGCCCCAGCATTTT. Translated, it gives CASSSGRYNQPQHF. J is TRBJ1-5 and V is TRBV5-6; D uncertain. Trimming took off 3 bases at V and 3 bases at J, with 10 bases between the two ends. Germline assignment: CDR1 SGHDT and CDR2 YYEEEE. The CDR3 has 14 amino acids. The full variable domain, its missing parts supplied by reference TRBV5-6 and TRBJ1-5, is DAGVTQSPTHLIKTRGQQVTLRCSPKSGHDTVSWYQQALGQGPQFIFQYYEEEERQRGNFPDRFSGHQFPNYSSELNVNALLLGDSALYLCASSSGRYNQPQHFGDGTRLSIL.